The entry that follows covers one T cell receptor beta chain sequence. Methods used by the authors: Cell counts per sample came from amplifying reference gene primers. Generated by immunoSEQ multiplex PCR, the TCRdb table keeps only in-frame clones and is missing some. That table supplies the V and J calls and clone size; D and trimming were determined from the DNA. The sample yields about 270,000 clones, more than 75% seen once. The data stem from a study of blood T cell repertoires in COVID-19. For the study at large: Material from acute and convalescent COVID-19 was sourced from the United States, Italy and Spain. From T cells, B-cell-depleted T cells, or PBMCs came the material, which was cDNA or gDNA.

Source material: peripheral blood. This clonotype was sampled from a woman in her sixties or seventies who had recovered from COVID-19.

The CDR3 nucleotides are TGTGCCAGCAGTTTACCCCAGGGATACTATGGCTACACCTTC. Its translation: CASSLPQGYYGYTF. The chain couples TRBV28 to TRBJ1-2; the D gene is possibly TRBD1 (5 bases). Germline V lookup: CDR1 MDHEN, CDR2 SYDVKM. CDR3 length: 14 amino acids. The V and J ends lost 2 bases and 3 bases respectively, with 10 bases between them.